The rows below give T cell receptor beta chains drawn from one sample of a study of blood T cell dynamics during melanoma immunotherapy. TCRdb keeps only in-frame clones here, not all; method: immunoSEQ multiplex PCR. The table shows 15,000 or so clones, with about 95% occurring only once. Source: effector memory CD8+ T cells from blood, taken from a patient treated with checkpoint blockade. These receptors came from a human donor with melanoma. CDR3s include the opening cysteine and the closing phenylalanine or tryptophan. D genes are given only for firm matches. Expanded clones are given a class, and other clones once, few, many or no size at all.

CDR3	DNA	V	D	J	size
CASSLAGVVREQYF	TGTGCCAGCAGCTTAGCTGGGGTTGTCCGCGAGCAGTACTTC	TRBV7-9	-	TRBJ2-7	-
CASSQGYNLAQQETQYF	TGTGCCAGCAGCCAAGGCTATAACCTAGCGCAACAAGAGACCCAGTACTTC	TRBV14	-	TRBJ2-5	-
CASSLRSLDTEAFF	TGTGCCAGCAGTCTAAGGAGCTTAGACACTGAAGCTTTCTTT	TRBV27	-	TRBJ1-1	-
CASSEISLYSNQPQHF	TGTGCCAGCAGTGAAATAAGTCTTTATAGCAATCAGCCCCAGCATTTT	TRBV6-1	-	TRBJ1-5	-
CASSWTDHQETQYF	TGTGCCAGCAGCTGGACGGACCACCAAGAGACCCAGTACTTC	TRBV9	-	TRBJ2-5	-
CASSFTTGAYEQYF	TGTGCCAGCAGCTTCACGACAGGCGCCTACGAGCAGTACTTC	TRBV5-6	-	TRBJ2-7	-
CASSQGDPSTGELFF	TGCGCCAGCAGCCAAGGGGACCCAAGCACCGGGGAGCTGTTTTTT	TRBV4-1	-	TRBJ2-2	-
CASSLGLAEGSNTDTQYF	TGTGCCAGCAGCTTAGGACTAGCCGAGGGGTCTAACACAGATACGCAGTATTTT	TRBV13	-	TRBJ2-3	once
CASSGHRDNQPQHF	TGTGCCAGCAGTGGACACAGGGACAATCAGCCCCAGCATTTT	TRBV6-6	-	TRBJ1-5	-
CSVPQGGSYEQYF	TGCAGCGTTCCCCAGGGGGGCTCTTACGAGCAGTACTTC	TRBV29-1	-	TRBJ2-7	-
CASSPGREQYF	TGTGCCAGCAGCCCCGGACGCGAGCAGTACTTC	TRBV7-9	-	TRBJ2-7	-
CASSRDREGQNTEAFF	TGTGCCAGTAGCAGAGACAGGGAAGGTCAGAACACTGAAGCTTTCTTT	TRBV19	TRBD1	TRBJ1-1	few
CASSLSAANEKLFF	TGTGCCAGCAGTTTATCGGCAGCTAATGAAAAACTGTTTTTT	TRBV27	-	TRBJ1-4	-